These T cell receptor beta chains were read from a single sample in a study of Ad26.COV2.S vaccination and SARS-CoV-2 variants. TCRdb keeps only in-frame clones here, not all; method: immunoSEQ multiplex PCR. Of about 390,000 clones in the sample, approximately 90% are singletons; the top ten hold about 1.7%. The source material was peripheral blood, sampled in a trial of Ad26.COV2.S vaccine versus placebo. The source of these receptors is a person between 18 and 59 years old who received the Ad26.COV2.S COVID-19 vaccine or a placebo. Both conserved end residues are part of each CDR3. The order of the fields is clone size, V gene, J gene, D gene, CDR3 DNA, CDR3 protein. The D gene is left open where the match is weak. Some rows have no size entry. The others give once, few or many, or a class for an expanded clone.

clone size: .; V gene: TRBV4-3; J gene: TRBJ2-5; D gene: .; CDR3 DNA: TGCGCCAGCAGCCTTAGTGTAACAGAGACCCAGTACTTC; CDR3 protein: CASSLSVTETQYF
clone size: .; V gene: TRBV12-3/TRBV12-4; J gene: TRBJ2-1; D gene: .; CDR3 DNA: TGTGCCAGCAGGGGCGGGACTCCCAATGAGCAGTTCTTC; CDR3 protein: CASRGGTPNEQFF
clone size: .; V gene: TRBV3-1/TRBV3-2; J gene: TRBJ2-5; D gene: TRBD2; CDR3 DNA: TGTGCCAGCAGCCAAGGGATGGCGAGCGGGGGGTGGGAGACCCAGTACTTC; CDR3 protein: CASSQGMASGGWETQYF
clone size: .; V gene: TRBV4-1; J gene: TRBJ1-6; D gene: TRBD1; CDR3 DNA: TGCGCCAGCAGCCAGGGACAGGGTCCACGATCACCCCTCCACTTT; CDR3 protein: CASSQGQGPRSPLHF
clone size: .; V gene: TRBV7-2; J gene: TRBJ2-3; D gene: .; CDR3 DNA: TGTGCCAGCAGCCCCGCCGATAATACGCAGTATTTT; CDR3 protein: CASSPADNTQYF
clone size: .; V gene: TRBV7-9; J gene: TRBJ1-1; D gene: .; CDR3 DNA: TGTGCCAGCAGCTTTGAGATTGGGGCTGAAGCTTTCTTT; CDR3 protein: CASSFEIGAEAFF
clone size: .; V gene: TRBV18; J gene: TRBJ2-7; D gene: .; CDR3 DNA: TGTGCCAGCTCACCGAAGGACAGCTACCCCTACGAGCAGTACTTC; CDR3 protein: CASSPKDSYPYEQYF
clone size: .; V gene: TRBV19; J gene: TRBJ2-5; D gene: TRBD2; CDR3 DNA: TGTGCCAGCGGTCCGGGACTAGCGGGGGGGCCCAAGACCCAGTACTTC; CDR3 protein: CASGPGLAGGPKTQYF
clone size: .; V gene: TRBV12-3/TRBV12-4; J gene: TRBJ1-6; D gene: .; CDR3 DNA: TGTGCCAGCAGTCCTAAGAATTCACCCCTCCACTTT; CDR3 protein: CASSPKNSPLHF
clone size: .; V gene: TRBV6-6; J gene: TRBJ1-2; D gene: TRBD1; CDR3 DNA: TGTGCCAGCGCCCAACGGGGACAGGGGGTTATGGGCTACACCTTC; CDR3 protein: CASAQRGQGVMGYTF
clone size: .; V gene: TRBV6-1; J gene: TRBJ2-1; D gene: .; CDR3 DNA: TGTGCCAGCAGTGACACCCAGGGGTTCACCTACAATGAGCAGTTCTTC; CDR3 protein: CASSDTQGFTYNEQFF
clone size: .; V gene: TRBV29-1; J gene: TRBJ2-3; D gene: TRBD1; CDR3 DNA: TGCAGCGTTGGGGACAGAGGAGATACGCAGTATTTT; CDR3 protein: CSVGDRGDTQYF
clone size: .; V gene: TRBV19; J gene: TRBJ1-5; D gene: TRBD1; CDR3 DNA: TGTGCCAGCCGAGACAGGGGGCGAAGTTTCAATCAGCCCCAGCATTTT; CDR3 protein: CASRDRGRSFNQPQHF
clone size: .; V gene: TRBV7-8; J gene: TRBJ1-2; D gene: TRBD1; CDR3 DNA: TGTGCCAGCAGCGCCGACAGGGGGGGAGGCTACACCTTC; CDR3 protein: CASSADRGGGYTF
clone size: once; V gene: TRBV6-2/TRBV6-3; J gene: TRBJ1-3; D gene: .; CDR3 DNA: TGTGCCAGCAGTTACTCGCGGACAGCCGGAAACACCATATATTTT; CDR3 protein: CASSYSRTAGNTIYF
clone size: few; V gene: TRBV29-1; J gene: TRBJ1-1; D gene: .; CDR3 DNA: TGCAGCGTTGAATGGCGGGGCTCAAGGACTGAAGCTTTCTTT; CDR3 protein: CSVEWRGSRTEAFF
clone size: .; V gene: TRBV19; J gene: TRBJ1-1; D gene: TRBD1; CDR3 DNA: TGTGCCAGTAGTATCAGACAGGGTCCCACTGAAGCTTTCTTT; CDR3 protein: CASSIRQGPTEAFF
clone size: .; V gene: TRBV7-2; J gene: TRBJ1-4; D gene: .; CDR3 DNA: TGTGCCAGCAGCTCCACGTCGGATGAAAAACTGTTTTTT; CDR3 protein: CASSSTSDEKLFF
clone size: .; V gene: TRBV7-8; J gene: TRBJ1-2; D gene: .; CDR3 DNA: TGTGCCAGCAGCTTAGGACGCGGCCGAGCTAACTATGGCTACACCTTC; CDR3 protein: CASSLGRGRANYGYTF
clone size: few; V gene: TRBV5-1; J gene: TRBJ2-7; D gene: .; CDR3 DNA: TGCGCCAGCAGGAACTCCTACGAGCAGTACTTC; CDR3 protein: CASRNSYEQYF
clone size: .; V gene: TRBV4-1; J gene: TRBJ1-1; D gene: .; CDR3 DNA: TGCGCCAGCAGCCAAGTGATAAGCCTTGAAGCTTTCTTT; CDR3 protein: CASSQVISLEAFF
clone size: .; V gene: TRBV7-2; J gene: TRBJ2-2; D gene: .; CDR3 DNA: TGTGCCAGCAGCTTTTACAGGGACCAGAACACCGGGGAGCTGTTTTTT; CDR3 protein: CASSFYRDQNTGELFF
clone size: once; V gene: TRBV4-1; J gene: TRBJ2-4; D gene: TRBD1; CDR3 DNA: TGCGCCAGCAGCCACACAGGGACAGGGGGAAACATTCAGTACTTC; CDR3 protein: CASSHTGTGGNIQYF
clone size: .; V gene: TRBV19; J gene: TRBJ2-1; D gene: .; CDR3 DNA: TGTGCCAGTAGTATACTCACATCGCTCACTAGAAACAATGAGCAGTTCTTC; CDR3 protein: CASSILTSLTRNNEQFF
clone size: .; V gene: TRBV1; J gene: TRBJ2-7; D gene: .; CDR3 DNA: TGCACCATCAAGACTAGCTCACACTACGAGCAGTACTTC; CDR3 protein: CTIKTSSHYEQYF
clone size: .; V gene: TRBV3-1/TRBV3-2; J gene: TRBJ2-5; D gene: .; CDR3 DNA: TGTGCCAGCAGCGTACGATCAGTGGAGACCCAGTACTTC; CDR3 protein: CASSVRSVETQYF
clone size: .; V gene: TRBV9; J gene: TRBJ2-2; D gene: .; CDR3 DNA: TGTGCCAGCAGCGTATACTGGGGAGGAACCGGGGAGCTGTTTTTT; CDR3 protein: CASSVYWGGTGELFF
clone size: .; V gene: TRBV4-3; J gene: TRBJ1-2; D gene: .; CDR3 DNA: TGCGCCAGCAGCCAAGAGGAGACAGGACGCCTCTATGGCTACACCTTC; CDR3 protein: CASSQEETGRLYGYTF
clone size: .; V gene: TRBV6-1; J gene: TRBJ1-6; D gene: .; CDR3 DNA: TGTGCCAGCAGTGAAAATGGGGGGCTTCGGTCACCCCTCCACTTT; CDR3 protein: CASSENGGLRSPLHF
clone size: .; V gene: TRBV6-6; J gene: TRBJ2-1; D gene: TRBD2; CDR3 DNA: TGTGCCAGCAGTCCCCAACTCGGAGCGGGGGGGCGCGGTGAGCAGTTCTTC; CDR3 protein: CASSPQLGAGGRGEQFF
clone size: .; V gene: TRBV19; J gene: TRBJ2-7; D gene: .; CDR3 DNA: TGTGCCAGTAGTATAACAGGGAATTCCTACGAGCAGTACTTC; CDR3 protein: CASSITGNSYEQYF
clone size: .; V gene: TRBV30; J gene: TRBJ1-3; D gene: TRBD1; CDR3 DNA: TGTGCCTGGAGTGGAGGGACAGGGTACTCTGGAAACACCATATATTTT; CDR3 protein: CAWSGGTGYSGNTIYF
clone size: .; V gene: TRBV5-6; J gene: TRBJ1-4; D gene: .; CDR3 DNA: TGTGCCTCGGGGGGCACTAATGAAAAACTGTTTTTT; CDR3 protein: CASGGTNEKLFF
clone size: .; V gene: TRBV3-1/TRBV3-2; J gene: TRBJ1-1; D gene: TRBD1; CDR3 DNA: TGTGCCAGCAGCCAGGTACCGGGACAGACGAACACTGAAGCTTTCTTT; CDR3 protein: CASSQVPGQTNTEAFF
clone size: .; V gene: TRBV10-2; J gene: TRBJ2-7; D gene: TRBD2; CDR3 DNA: TGCGCCAGCAGCCGGACTAGCCTCCTCTCCTACGAGCAGTACTTC; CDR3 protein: CASSRTSLLSYEQYF
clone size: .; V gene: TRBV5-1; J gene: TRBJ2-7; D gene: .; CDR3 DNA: TGCGCCAGCAGCTTGGAACTAGCCTACGAGCAGTACTTC; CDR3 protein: CASSLELAYEQYF
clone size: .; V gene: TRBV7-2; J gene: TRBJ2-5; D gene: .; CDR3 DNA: TGTGCCAGCAGCTTAGATCCTAGTGTGGAGACCCAGTACTTC; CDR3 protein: CASSLDPSVETQYF
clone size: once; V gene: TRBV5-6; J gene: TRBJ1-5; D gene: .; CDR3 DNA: TGTGCCAGCAGCTTGGCCGGGACTAGCTACAGCCCCCAGCATTTT; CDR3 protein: CASSLAGTSYSPQHF
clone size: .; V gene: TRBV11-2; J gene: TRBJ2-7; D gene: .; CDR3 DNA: TGTGCCAGCAGCTTAGCTTGGCAGGGCTCCTACGAGCAGTACTTC; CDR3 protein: CASSLAWQGSYEQYF
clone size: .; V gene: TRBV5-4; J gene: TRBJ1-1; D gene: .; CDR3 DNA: TGTGCCAGCAGCAACGTCGGGGGAAACACTGAAGCTTTCTTT; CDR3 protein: CASSNVGGNTEAFF
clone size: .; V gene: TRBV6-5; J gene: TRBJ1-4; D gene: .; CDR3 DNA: TGTGCCAGCAGTTCCGGGTCCCGAGATGAAAAACTGTTTTTT; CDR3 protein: CASSSGSRDEKLFF